Listed below are T cell receptor beta chains from one sample, sequenced in a study of cytomegalovirus exposure and HLA in healthy donors. The table came from immunoSEQ multiplex PCR; TCRdb's copy has only in-frame clones and leaves some out. The table includes 260,000 or so clones, roughly 90% detected once. Sequenced input: PBMCs. These receptors originate from a woman between 18 and 30 years old in good health and CMV-seronegative. The CDR3 runs from the conserved cysteine through the conserved F or W. A D gene is named only where the DNA matches it firmly. Clone size is not always given. Where it is, it says once, few, many or a class for expanded clones.

V gene: TRBV5-1
CDR3 length: 15
clone size: .
D gene: .
J gene: TRBJ2-3
CDR3 DNA: TGCGCCAGCAGCTTGCAGGAACCACCCACAGATACGCAGTATTTT
CDR3 protein: CASSLQEPPTDTQYF

V gene: TRBV15
CDR3 length: 13
clone size: .
D gene: TRBD2
J gene: TRBJ2-1
CDR3 DNA: TGTGCCACCAGCATCGTTACGGGGGGAGAGCAGTTCTTC
CDR3 protein: CATSIVTGGEQFF

V gene: TRBV2
CDR3 length: 13
clone size: .
D gene: TRBD1
J gene: TRBJ2-3
CDR3 DNA: TGTGCCGGAAAGACAGGGCCCGGAGATACGCAGTATTTT
CDR3 protein: CAGKTGPGDTQYF

V gene: TRBV5-4
CDR3 length: 13
clone size: .
D gene: .
J gene: TRBJ2-7
CDR3 DNA: TGTGCCAGCAGCGGGACTCCCACCTACGAGCAGTACTTC
CDR3 protein: CASSGTPTYEQYF

V gene: TRBV6-6
CDR3 length: 14
clone size: .
D gene: TRBD1
J gene: TRBJ2-7
CDR3 DNA: TGTGCCAGCAGTTACCGGGACAGGGAACACGAGCAGTACTTC
CDR3 protein: CASSYRDREHEQYF

V gene: TRBV28
CDR3 length: 14
clone size: .
D gene: .
J gene: TRBJ2-1
CDR3 DNA: TGTGCCTCCCTCGGGAGTAGCACCTACAATGAGCAGTTCTTC
CDR3 protein: CASLGSSTYNEQFF

V gene: TRBV18
CDR3 length: 14
clone size: .
D gene: .
J gene: TRBJ1-1
CDR3 DNA: TGTGCCAGCTCGCGACAGGCTATTCGTACTGAAGCTTTCTTT
CDR3 protein: CASSRQAIRTEAFF

V gene: TRBV6-1
CDR3 length: 20
clone size: .
D gene: TRBD2
J gene: TRBJ2-7
CDR3 DNA: TGTGCCAGCAGTGACCTTAAACTAGCGGGAGGGCCCACTGCAGGGTACGAGCAGTACTTC
CDR3 protein: CASSDLKLAGGPTAGYEQYF

V gene: TRBV4-3
CDR3 length: 16
clone size: .
D gene: TRBD2
J gene: TRBJ2-5
CDR3 DNA: TGCGCCAGCAGCCAAGATAGGGCTAGCGGTGCGCGGACCCAGTACTTC
CDR3 protein: CASSQDRASGARTQYF

V gene: TRBV6-9
CDR3 length: 15
clone size: .
D gene: .
J gene: TRBJ2-6
CDR3 DNA: TGTGCCAGCAGTTACCCAAACTCTGGGGCCAACGTCCTGACTTTC
CDR3 protein: CASSYPNSGANVLTF

V gene: TRBV5-6
CDR3 length: 14
clone size: .
D gene: .
J gene: TRBJ1-1
CDR3 DNA: TGTGCCAGCAGCCCTGTGGGGAGGGGCACTGAAGCTTTCTTT
CDR3 protein: CASSPVGRGTEAFF

V gene: TRBV19
CDR3 length: 13
clone size: .
D gene: .
J gene: TRBJ2-2
CDR3 DNA: TGTGCCAGTAGTACCCAGGGCAACGGGGAGCTGTTTTTT
CDR3 protein: CASSTQGNGELFF

V gene: TRBV2
CDR3 length: 15
clone size: .
D gene: TRBD2
J gene: TRBJ2-7
CDR3 DNA: TGTACCAGCAGTGATCCGGGCGGGAGGGACTACGAGCAGTACTTC
CDR3 protein: CTSSDPGGRDYEQYF

V gene: TRBV9
CDR3 length: 15
clone size: .
D gene: .
J gene: TRBJ1-1
CDR3 DNA: TGTGCCAGCAGCGTAAGGGGCACAGCGAACACTGAAGCTTTCTTT
CDR3 protein: CASSVRGTANTEAFF

V gene: TRBV30
CDR3 length: 15
clone size: .
D gene: .
J gene: TRBJ2-3
CDR3 DNA: TGTGCCTGGAGTGTACTAAGGCGGGACACAGATACGCAGTATTTT
CDR3 protein: CAWSVLRRDTDTQYF

V gene: TRBV27
CDR3 length: 15
clone size: once
D gene: .
J gene: TRBJ2-1
CDR3 DNA: TGTGCCAGCAGTTCTCTAGCGCGGAGCGGCAATGAGCAGTTCTTC
CDR3 protein: CASSSLARSGNEQFF

V gene: TRBV27
CDR3 length: 16
clone size: once
D gene: .
J gene: TRBJ2-1
CDR3 DNA: TGTGCCAGCAGTCCCCGGTCCTTTTTCTCCTACAATGAGCAGTTCTTC
CDR3 protein: CASSPRSFFSYNEQFF

V gene: TRBV29-1
CDR3 length: 16
clone size: .
D gene: TRBD2
J gene: TRBJ2-3
CDR3 DNA: TGCAGCGTTGATCTAGCGGGAGGGACCATTACAGATACGCAGTATTTT
CDR3 protein: CSVDLAGGTITDTQYF

V gene: TRBV27
CDR3 length: 16
clone size: .
D gene: TRBD2
J gene: TRBJ2-3
CDR3 DNA: TGTGCCAGCAGTTTACGGACTAGCGGGAGTCTCCCCACGCAGTATTTT
CDR3 protein: CASSLRTSGSLPTQYF

V gene: TRBV11-3
CDR3 length: 11
clone size: few
D gene: .
J gene: TRBJ2-7
CDR3 DNA: TGTGCCATGGGGCTTACCTACGAGCAGTACTTC
CDR3 protein: CAMGLTYEQYF

V gene: TRBV10-1
CDR3 length: 15
clone size: .
D gene: TRBD2
J gene: TRBJ2-1
CDR3 DNA: TGCGCCAGCAGTGTGGAGCGGGGGAGGTACAATGAGCAGTTCTTC
CDR3 protein: CASSVERGRYNEQFF

V gene: TRBV5-1
CDR3 length: 14
clone size: .
D gene: .
J gene: TRBJ2-5
CDR3 DNA: TGCGCCAGCAGCTTGTCTGCGGGGTCGGAGACCCAGTACTTC
CDR3 protein: CASSLSAGSETQYF

V gene: TRBV19
CDR3 length: 15
clone size: .
D gene: TRBD1
J gene: TRBJ1-1
CDR3 DNA: TGTGCCAGTAATCAGGGCAGGGGGTCGAACACTGAAGCTTTCTTT
CDR3 protein: CASNQGRGSNTEAFF

V gene: TRBV23-1
CDR3 length: 13
clone size: .
D gene: .
J gene: TRBJ2-7
CDR3 DNA: TGCGCCAGCAGACCCAGGAACCCCTACGAGCAGTACTTC
CDR3 protein: CASRPRNPYEQYF

V gene: TRBV6-5
CDR3 length: 14
clone size: .
D gene: TRBD1
J gene: TRBJ1-1
CDR3 DNA: TGTGCCAGCAGTTTAATAACAGGGGGCACTGAAGCTTTCTTT
CDR3 protein: CASSLITGGTEAFF

V gene: TRBV2
CDR3 length: 16
clone size: .
D gene: TRBD2
J gene: TRBJ2-7
CDR3 DNA: TGTGCCAGCAGCATCCGAGGGGTTAGCGGGAGTCCCGGACAGTACTTC
CDR3 protein: CASSIRGVSGSPGQYF

V gene: TRBV13
CDR3 length: 13
clone size: .
D gene: TRBD1
J gene: TRBJ2-5
CDR3 DNA: TGTGCCAGCAGTTCTCAACAGGGGGAGACCCAGTACTTC
CDR3 protein: CASSSQQGETQYF

V gene: TRBV7-2
CDR3 length: 15
clone size: .
D gene: TRBD1
J gene: TRBJ2-7
CDR3 DNA: TGTGCCAGCAGCGCTGACAGGGCTCGTTCCTACGAGCAGTACTTC
CDR3 protein: CASSADRARSYEQYF

V gene: TRBV5-8
CDR3 length: 16
clone size: .
D gene: .
J gene: TRBJ2-3
CDR3 DNA: TGTGCCAGCAGCTTGCTCGGACTGAGGAGCACAGATACGCAGTATTTT
CDR3 protein: CASSLLGLRSTDTQYF

V gene: TRBV4-1
CDR3 length: 16
clone size: .
D gene: TRBD1
J gene: TRBJ1-6
CDR3 DNA: TGCGCCAGCAGCCAAGAGCCGGGACAGGGGGGTTCACCCCTCCACTTT
CDR3 protein: CASSQEPGQGGSPLHF

V gene: TRBV5-6
CDR3 length: 14
clone size: .
D gene: TRBD2
J gene: TRBJ2-7
CDR3 DNA: TGTGCCAGCAGCCCGAGACTAGCGGTGATGGGGCAGTACTTC
CDR3 protein: CASSPRLAVMGQYF

V gene: TRBV5-1
CDR3 length: 16
clone size: .
D gene: TRBD1
J gene: TRBJ2-7
CDR3 DNA: TGCGCCAGCAGCGCCCTTCCGGGACAGGGGGGGTACGAGCAGTACTTC
CDR3 protein: CASSALPGQGGYEQYF

V gene: TRBV11-2
CDR3 length: 16
clone size: .
D gene: TRBD1
J gene: TRBJ2-1
CDR3 DNA: TGTGCCAGCAGCTGGGGCCCGGACAGGGGTTACAATGAGCAGTTCTTC
CDR3 protein: CASSWGPDRGYNEQFF

V gene: TRBV7-8
CDR3 length: 13
clone size: .
D gene: TRBD1
J gene: TRBJ2-7
CDR3 DNA: TGTGCCAGCAGGACGGACAGGGTGGGCGAGCAGTACTTC
CDR3 protein: CASRTDRVGEQYF

V gene: TRBV6-5
CDR3 length: 11
clone size: few
D gene: TRBD1
J gene: TRBJ1-2
CDR3 DNA: TGTGCCACCGGACAGGGTTTTGGCTACACCTTC
CDR3 protein: CATGQGFGYTF

V gene: TRBV28
CDR3 length: 14
clone size: .
D gene: TRBD1
J gene: TRBJ1-2
CDR3 DNA: TGTGCCAGCAGTTTATGGAGGGGGCGGTATGGCTACACCTTC
CDR3 protein: CASSLWRGRYGYTF

V gene: TRBV7-6
CDR3 length: 15
clone size: .
D gene: TRBD1
J gene: TRBJ2-7
CDR3 DNA: TGTGCCAGCAGCTTTCCGCCGGAAACAGGGGGCGAGCAGTACTTC
CDR3 protein: CASSFPPETGGEQYF

V gene: TRBV2
CDR3 length: 14
clone size: .
D gene: TRBD1
J gene: TRBJ2-7
CDR3 DNA: TGTGCCCACGCCGACAGGGGAACGGTGGGCGAGCAGTACTTC
CDR3 protein: CAHADRGTVGEQYF

V gene: TRBV28
CDR3 length: 14
clone size: .
D gene: TRBD1
J gene: TRBJ2-1
CDR3 DNA: TGTGCCAGCCGTGGACAGGTCTTCCACAATGAGCAGTTCTTC
CDR3 protein: CASRGQVFHNEQFF

V gene: TRBV28
CDR3 length: 13
clone size: .
D gene: .
J gene: TRBJ1-5
CDR3 DNA: TGTGCCAGCAGTTTGGTCAGGGGTACGACCCAGCATTTT
CDR3 protein: CASSLVRGTTQHF

V gene: TRBV2
CDR3 length: 14
clone size: .
D gene: TRBD2
J gene: TRBJ2-7
CDR3 DNA: TGTGCCAGCAGAGTTAGCGGGTACTCCTACGAGCAGTACTTC
CDR3 protein: CASRVSGYSYEQYF

V gene: TRBV28
CDR3 length: 17
clone size: .
D gene: TRBD1
J gene: TRBJ2-5
CDR3 DNA: TGTGCCAGCAGCGCCTTGCCGGGACAGGGGGCCGGAGAGACCCAGTACTTC
CDR3 protein: CASSALPGQGAGETQYF